This paragraph reports one TCR beta chain. No antigen is known for it. The junction departs from the called germline gene at one end, perhaps through a read error. The cohort comprised several hundred healthy bone marrow donors. At the time of sampling, all cohort members were nominally healthy, though unrecorded immune exposures were likely present. The donor was CMV seropositive and was included in the group of 250 to 300 seropositive cohort members. A peripheral blood sample was collected from each donor, and TCR beta sequencing was performed on peripheral blood mononuclear cells. The Qiagen DNeasy Blood Extraction Kit was used to extract genomic DNA from the blood cell samples. CDR1 is given as SGHNT and CDR2 as YYREEE, both from the germline V gene (reference sequence). The CDR3 goes from the cysteine to the phenylalanine over 16 residues. Only CDR3 DNA remains: 48 bases, in frame from the first base.

The library was generated by the immunoSEQ multiplex PCR assay. A mixture of 60 forward primers for TCR Vbeta segments and 13 reverse primers for TCR Jbeta segments was used in the multiplex PCR. Amplification of the CDR3 region of rearranged TCR beta genes was performed with a multiplex PCR assay on genomic DNA. On the Illumina HiSeq System, the amplified TCR beta libraries were sequenced as 87-base-pair reads. The original pipeline was this. A later analysis tallied 80 million to 95 million unique TCR beta chains across the approximately 670 repertoires, and around 10 million of those chains were shared by two or more donors. Raw reads were error-corrected and collapsed into unique sequences by a nearest-neighbor algorithm in which closely related sequences were merged to remove PCR and sequencing errors. CDR3 sequences were aligned to IMGT reference sequences to assign V, D and J gene segments. Each retained sequence needed at least a six-nucleotide match to both a V gene segment and a J gene segment. A rearrangement counted as productive if the CDR3 had no stop codons and remained in frame with V and J, and every other rearrangement counted as non-productive. CDR3 was defined according to IMGT convention as the region running from the second conserved V-encoded cysteine to the conserved J-encoded phenylalanine. Sequences without an unambiguous match to a single V gene segment were excluded from the earlier analysis of almost 600 of the donors. In an earlier analysis of approximately 610 of the donors, V segments were called functional above 56.7% productive rearrangements and were called segregating when the between-donor standard deviation exceeded 5%. A statistical classification framework was developed to diagnose cytomegalovirus status using the catalog of TCR beta chain sequences. In a later analysis, V and J genes were assigned by comparing TCR nucleotide sequences against IMGT/GENE-DB human TR gene sequences. A later analysis assigned CDR3 sequences and most-parsimonious VDJ recombination scenarios with the TCRdist pipeline. In a later analysis, every TCR beta chain was defined by the combination of its CDR3 amino acid sequence and its V-gene family, and reads without a unique V-gene family were dropped. To address suspected cross-contamination and a sequencing artifact, a later analysis removed a few hundred highly shared, low-generation-probability nucleotide sequences. In a later analysis, a clonal expansion index was calculated for each public chain from normalized within-repertoire ranks of inferred template counts. Generation probabilities in a later analysis came from a VDJ recombination model fitted to out-of-frame rearrangements, and those results were checked against IGoR. Hypergeometric tests were used in a later analysis to score TCR-TCR, TCR-HLA and TCR-CMV co-occurrence, with a repertoire-size bias correction applied to the TCR pairs. In a later analysis, false discovery rates were estimated by permuting HLA or CMV assignments 20 times. A later analysis grouped co-occurring TCRs with DBSCAN, adding TCRdist sequence similarity when clustering within HLA-allele-positive subsets. Co-occurrence clustering excluded repertoires with fewer than 30,000 or more than 120,000 public chains, plus five with anomalous nucleotide sharing. The table was pulled from immuneACCESS by TCRdb, which kept in-frame rearrangements only. Such tables lose some clones; where checked, under half of the loss comes from unresolved V genes, and the rest has no known cause. D and trimming were read from the DNA, whereas the V and J calls and clone size are those reported in that table. Across this sample there are about 140,000 clones, with under 70% seen only once. The ten largest account for less than 11% of the sample.

These data belong to a study of cytomegalovirus exposure and HLA in healthy donors (dated by TCRdb to 2016 to 2017). Broadly, across the study: An earlier analysis of roughly 500 of the donors reported 276 Gb of sequence data and 95 million to 130 million unique TCR beta sequences obtained from some 200 million T cells. Roughly 310 gigabases of sequencing data and tens of millions of unique TCR sequences were included in an early release covering 550 to 650 HLA-typed donors. Of the roughly 400 genotyped donors, 65% to 90% fell in the genetic ancestry cluster associated with self-reported Caucasian donors. The aim of the study was to test whether cataloging public T cell receptors could identify signatures of past pathogen exposure. The T cell repertoires of about 700 subjects were profiled by immunosequencing and related to cytomegalovirus serostatus. A separate validation cohort of about 110 different subjects was used in addition to the roughly 640-subject first cohort. To predict cytomegalovirus infection status, the study brought together high-throughput TCR immunosequencing, statistical association of individual TCRs with disease status, and machine learning. A later analysis re-analyzed previously published TCR beta repertoires from about 730 donors and added high-resolution HLA genotyping to study TCR occurrence patterns. In the later analysis, no new phenotypic data were used to find candidate immune exposures; instead, reliance was placed on TCR beta sequences and their occurrence across donors. An earlier analysis of around 580 of the donors used high-throughput TCR beta sequencing to judge whether each TCR beta V gene segment behaved as functional or pseudogenic. Donor age, sex, ethnicity and CMV serostatus were collected together with the repertoire data. In a later genetic analysis, genome-wide SNP genotypes for about 55% of the 666 donors were used, and that subset was treated as a discovery cohort. Every repertoire in the discovery cohort had been generated on one and the same sequencing platform. HLA typing covered class I and class II loci at four-digit resolution. Typing coverage differed by locus: A, B, C, DRB1 and DQB1 were typed in roughly 620-630 donors, DQA1 in approximately 520, DPA1 in 600 to 610, and DPB1 in around 440. Four or five DR-DQ haplotypes were handled as single units for association and clustering because linkage in the cohort was strong. Across around 400 genotyped donors of the cohort, an average of about 240,000 unique TCR beta nucleotide sequences per donor were sequenced, and approximately 17% of those sequences were non-productive.

Overall study results and their limits: While some public TCRs were present in many individuals, most TCR sequences turned up only very rarely across donors. The sequencing pipeline was judged likely to have produced a cluster of highly shared sequence variants as a technical artifact. An association between a missense DCLRE1C variant and V-gene and J-gene trimming of TCR beta chains was found in a later genetic analysis and replicated in an independent cohort. Because counts were too low, about 18 rarely observed V segments, including chromosome 9 orphons, were excluded from the earlier analysis of about 500 of the donors. Several of the top co-occurrence clusters appeared to be linked to parvovirus B19, influenza, CMV and Epstein-Barr virus, according to a later analysis. Linkage disequilibrium might explain the correlated functional status among segregating V segments, but an unknown experimental factor could not be excluded. Assigning TCR associations to individual alleles was difficult when HLA alleles, especially DR and DQ, strongly co-occurred. In a later analysis, the rate of TCR association differed among HLA loci, with DRB1 alleles having the most associated TCRs and HLA-C alleles having the fewest. In this cohort, only TCR beta chains were sequenced, and detectable features were limited by the absence of alpha or paired-chain data. According to the authors, the approach could potentially be generalized to other disease states and immunological phenotypes. Some IMGT-functional V segments, including TRBV6-2 and TRBV6-3, could not be told apart with the 87-base-pair reads, so those segments were excluded. The presence/absence analyses assumed that sequencing depth was roughly uniform across donors, and that assumption may not be true. According to a later genetic analysis, donors in an Asian-associated ancestry cluster had fewer N-insertions in productive TCRs than the roughly 670-donor mean. CMV serostatus was the only immune exposure information available for the cohort. Cytomegalovirus status was reported to be diagnosed by the classifier with high specificity and sensitivity in both the original and validation cohorts. In an earlier analysis of fewer than 700 of the donors, most TCR beta V segments appeared in productive rearrangements about 87% or about 30% of the time, broadly matching IMGT annotations. A further reported finding was that TCR beta sequences accurately predicted the HLA-A and HLA-B alleles for most subjects in the first cohort. In a later analysis, most CMV-associated TCR beta chains were found to appear HLA-restricted, with HLA associations seemingly driven largely by CMV exposure. The study gave a list of 150 to 200 TCR beta chains associated with cytomegalovirus. In a later analysis, about 16,000 TCR beta sequences were associated with specific HLA alleles at a false discovery rate of 0.05. In a later analysis, HLA-associated TCR beta chains were found to be more clonally expanded and to have lower generation probabilities than equally common non-associated chains. In vitro tests confirmed that three of the cytomegalovirus-associated TCR beta chains recognize cytomegalovirus antigens. Because HLA typing was missing for some donors at each locus, association tests included only the typed subset.

Recombination connected TRBV5-4 to TRBJ1-3; possibly the D gene is TRBD1, per 5 matching bases. This TCR derives from a man between 25 and 39 years old in good health and CMV-seropositive. The sequenced sample was PBMCs. The CDR3 protein is CASSLSNRFSGNAIYF. In nucleotide form, the sequence is TGTGCCAGCAGCTTGTCCAACAGGTTCTCTGGAAACGCCATATATTTT.